This TCR beta chain was recovered during a study of Ad26.COV2.S vaccination and SARS-CoV-2 variants. Study in general: The authors gave Ad26.COV2.S intramuscularly, either once or twice 56 days apart.

Some clones are missing from TCRdb's copy, which holds only in-frame ones; the method was immunoSEQ multiplex PCR. The sample contains hundreds of thousands of clones, about 85% of which appear only once. Treatment defined: some 20 received Ad26.COV2.S at low or high dose, single or two shots; roughly five received placebo; per-sample allocation not given. Sampling took place 63 days after the first vaccine or placebo injection. Ad26.COV2.S expressed prefusion-stabilized spike from the original Wuhan strain. Deletions cut 5 bases from V and 0 bases from J, with 11 bases between. This CDR3 comprises 15 residues. Germline V lookup: CDR1 SGHTA, CDR2 FQGTGA.

The sequence was obtained from a person aged 18-60 years who received the Ad26.COV2.S COVID-19 vaccine or a placebo. The genes are TRBV7-3 and TRBJ1-3; the D is unclear. Sample: peripheral blood, taken in a trial of Ad26.COV2.S vaccine versus placebo. CDR3: CASSQSGVSGNTIYF. The CDR3 coding sequence is TGTGCCAGCAGCCAATCCGGAGTCTCTGGAAACACCATATATTTT.